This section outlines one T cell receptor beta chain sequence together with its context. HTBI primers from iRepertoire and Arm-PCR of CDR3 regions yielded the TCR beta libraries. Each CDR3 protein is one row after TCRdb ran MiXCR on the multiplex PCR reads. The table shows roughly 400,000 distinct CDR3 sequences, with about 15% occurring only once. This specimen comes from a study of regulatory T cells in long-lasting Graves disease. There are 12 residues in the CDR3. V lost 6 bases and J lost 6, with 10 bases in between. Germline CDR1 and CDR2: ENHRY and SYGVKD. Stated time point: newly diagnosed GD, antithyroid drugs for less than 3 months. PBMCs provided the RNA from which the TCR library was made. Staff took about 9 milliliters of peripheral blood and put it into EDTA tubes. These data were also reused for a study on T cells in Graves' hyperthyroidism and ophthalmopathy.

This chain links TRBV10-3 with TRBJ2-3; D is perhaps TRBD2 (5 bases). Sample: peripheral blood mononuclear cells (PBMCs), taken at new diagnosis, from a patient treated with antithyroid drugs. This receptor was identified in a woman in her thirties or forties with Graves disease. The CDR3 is CAIRGDGDTQYF. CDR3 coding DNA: TGTGCCATCAGGGGAGACGGGGATACGCAGTATTTT.